Listed below are T cell receptor beta chains from one sample, sequenced in a study of beta chain features in type 1 diabetes. Sequencing used immunoSEQ multiplex PCR; TCRdb keeps in-frame clones, though not all of them. This table holds more than 250,000 clones, about a fifth found once. Sequences were obtained from naive CD4+ T cells from blood. These receptors came from a woman aged 40 to 50 with type 1 diabetes. Each CDR3 is given with its conserved first and last residue. The D gene is left open where the match is weak. Expanded clones get a size class; other rows say once, few or many, or leave the size out.

cdr3_aa: CASSLLTPTGELFF
cdr3_nt: TGTGCCAGCAGCTTACTCACTCCTACCGGGGAGCTGTTTTTT
d_call: NA
j_call: TRBJ2-2
v_call: TRBV7-3
clone_size: NA

cdr3_aa: CASSFNPPSPLHF
cdr3_nt: TGTGCCAGCAGCTTTAATCCCCCTTCACCCCTCCACTTT
d_call: NA
j_call: TRBJ1-6
v_call: TRBV11-2
clone_size: few

cdr3_aa: CASSPRAGENTEAFF
cdr3_nt: TGCGCCAGCAGCCCCCGGGCGGGGGAGAACACTGAAGCTTTCTTT
d_call: NA
j_call: TRBJ1-1
v_call: TRBV5-1
clone_size: NA

cdr3_aa: CASSRGGANTEAFF
cdr3_nt: TGTGCCAGCAGCCGTGGCGGCGCGAACACTGAAGCTTTCTTT
d_call: NA
j_call: TRBJ1-1
v_call: TRBV5-4
clone_size: NA

cdr3_aa: CSVDGSGYEQYF
cdr3_nt: TGCAGCGTTGACGGGTCCGGCTACGAGCAGTACTTC
d_call: NA
j_call: TRBJ2-7
v_call: TRBV29-1
clone_size: few

cdr3_aa: CASNIGEDTGELFF
cdr3_nt: TGCGCCAGCAATATTGGGGAGGACACCGGGGAGCTGTTTTTT
d_call: NA
j_call: TRBJ2-2
v_call: TRBV5-1
clone_size: few

cdr3_aa: CASRQNRGTTGELFF
cdr3_nt: TGCGCCAGCAGACAGAACAGGGGGACCACCGGGGAGCTGTTTTTT
d_call: TRBD1
j_call: TRBJ2-2
v_call: TRBV4-1
clone_size: few

cdr3_aa: CASSHTGGWRTEAFF
cdr3_nt: TGTGCCAGCAGCCATACCGGGGGGTGGAGAACTGAAGCTTTCTTT
d_call: NA
j_call: TRBJ1-1
v_call: TRBV14
clone_size: NA

cdr3_aa: CASSSNQDGEAFF
cdr3_nt: TGCGCCAGCAGCTCCAACCAGGATGGTGAAGCTTTCTTT
d_call: NA
j_call: TRBJ1-1
v_call: TRBV5-1
clone_size: few

cdr3_aa: CASRKRGGTYEQYF
cdr3_nt: TGTGCCAGCAGAAAGCGCGGGGGAACCTACGAGCAGTACTTC
d_call: TRBD2
j_call: TRBJ2-7
v_call: TRBV28
clone_size: NA

cdr3_aa: CASSPGWVASPLHF
cdr3_nt: TGTGCCAGCAGCCCCGGGTGGGTAGCTTCACCCCTCCACTTT
d_call: NA
j_call: TRBJ1-6
v_call: TRBV7-2
clone_size: few

cdr3_aa: CASSPLTMNTEAFF
cdr3_nt: TGTGCCAGCAGCCCCTTGACTATGAACACTGAAGCTTTCTTT
d_call: NA
j_call: TRBJ1-1
v_call: TRBV9
clone_size: NA

cdr3_aa: CAWTPKGGIRGNTIYF
cdr3_nt: TGTGCCTGGACCCCAAAGGGGGGGATACGAGGAAACACCATATATTTT
d_call: NA
j_call: TRBJ1-3
v_call: TRBV30
clone_size: NA